The clone carrying this TCR beta chain is termed large. Antigen specificity is unknown. This CDR3 comprises 14 residues. V was trimmed by 4 bases and J by 0 bases, leaving 9 bases between them. Cells sorted as Tregs were CD4+, CD25+ and CD127-/low. Findings and limits, study-wide: In terms of TCR gene usage, tumor memory CD4+ T cells clustered together with blood and lymph node memory CD4+ cells, as well as with lymph node naive CD4+ cells. Naive CD4+ cells shared approximately 12% of tumor Treg sequences. Greatest tumor Treg TCR overlap was with tumor naive CD4+ cells.

TRBV12-4/TRBJ1-2 clonotypes were amplified with adaptor-ligated barcode primers. TCRdb recomputed calls from the multiplex PCR reads with MiXCR, one row per CDR3 protein. The table has about 180 distinct CDR3 sequences, about 1.8% seen once. The chain is built from TRBV12-3 or TRBV12-4 and TRBJ1-2; D ambiguous. This receptor was obtained from a female donor with breast cancer. Sample: Tregs sorted from blood. The CDR3 DNA is TGTGCCAGCAGTTCCCGGGAAACTAACTATGGCTACACCTTC. Translated: CASSSRETNYGYTF.